The 3 T cell receptor beta chains in this list originate from one sample, sequenced in a study of beta chain features in type 1 diabetes (dated by TCRdb to between 2017 and 2018). General study outcomes and caveats: A moderate but significant shortening of TCRB CDR3 length was observed in type 1 diabetes patients in all four CD4+ subsets.

These receptors have no identified antigens. The library came from the immunoSEQ multiplex PCR assay. The entire amount of isolated RNA was reverse transcribed using the High Capacity cDNA Reverse Transcription Kit, so the sequenced TCRB transcripts were expressed ones. TCRdb took over this immuneACCESS table, retaining in-frame rearrangements with V and J assigned. Such tables are incomplete; in checked studies, under half of the missing clones stem from an unresolved V gene, and the remainder is unexplained. The sample has under 850,000 clones on record, roughly an eighth of them singletons. Together, the top ten hold less than 0.025% of the sample. The sequenced sample was naive CD4+ T cells from blood. The sample's cell subset or site label, in plain terms: true naive CD4+ T cells. These receptors were collected from a young man with type 1 diabetes.

The chain joins TRBV28 to TRBJ2-5; unclear D gene. The germline V gene has CDR1 MDHEN and CDR2 SYDVKM. The ends were cut back, 1 base at V and 5 bases at J, with 11 bases in the middle. CDR3 size: 14 residues. CDR3 DNA sequence: TGTGCCAGCAGTTTATCGGTATTTGGCGAGACCCAGTACTTC. Its translation: CASSLSVFGETQYF.

The chain is built from TRBV19 and TRBJ2-3; 9 bases fit TRBD2. CDR1 and CDR2 from the germline V gene are LNHDA and SQIVND (reference sequence). The V gene end was trimmed by 1 base and the J gene end by 3 bases; junction bases not matched to a gene: 17. The CDR3 sequence is 20 residues long. In DNA, the CDR3 is TGTGCCAGTAGTATAGGGCCCTCTAGGCGGGGGGGCGAGTGGACAGATACGCAGTATTTT. This sequence encodes CASSIGPSRRGGEWTDTQYF.

This sequence joins TRBV2 and TRBJ2-4; 13 nucleotides match TRBD2. J lost 15 bases, V lost 3 bases, and 11 bases had no gene match. This CDR3 is 15 amino acids long. The germline CDR1 and CDR2 sequences are SNHLY and FYNNEI. CDR3 sequence: CASSEGTSGVLWSYF. The CDR3, as DNA: TGTGCCAGCAGTGAGGGGACTAGCGGGGTCCTATGGTCGTACTTC. Variable domain in full (rest from reference TRBV2 and TRBJ2-4): EPEVTQTPSHQVTQMGQEVILRCVPISNHLYFYWYRQILGQKVEFLVSFYNNEISEKSEIFDDQFSVERPDGSNFTLKIRSTKLEDSAMYFCASSEGTSGVLWSYFGAGTRLSVL.